Shown below are 26 T cell receptor beta chains from a single sample sequenced in a study of T cell repertoires and Cas9 in healthy adults. Here immunoSEQ multiplex PCR was the method, and the copy in TCRdb shows in-frame clones only, minus some. The sample records roughly 14,000 clones, 75% to 90% being singletons. The sample comprised Tregs (CD4+, CD25+, CD127-, CD137-, CD154-) from PBMCs; culture status not recorded. The receptors come from a human donor in good health.

The chain links TRBV9 to TRBJ2-1; TRBD2 matches at 9 bases. The CDR3 totals 15 residues. Germline V CDR1 and CDR2: SGDLS, YYNGEE. V dropped 4 bases and J dropped 9; count of bases not matched to a gene: 11. CDR3 loop: CASSTRAGGRTEQFF. The CDR3 DNA sequence: TGTGCCAGCAGCACCCGTGCGGGAGGGAGGACTGAGCAGTTCTTC.

The chain uses TRBV9 and TRBJ1-4, with D tentatively TRBD1 (6 bases). Trimming left V 4 bases short and J 0 bases short, with 10 bases between. Germline V gene lookup returns CDR1 SGDLS and CDR2 YYNGEE. The CDR3 extends over 15 amino acids. CDR3 sequence (DNA): TGTGCCAGCAGCCCCCGGACAGCAACTAATGAAAAACTGTTTTTT. This sequence encodes CASSPRTATNEKLFF.

The genes are TRBV13 and TRBJ2-7; D not certain. Trimming took off 0 bases at V and 1 base at J, with 7 bases between the two ends. The CDR3 has 14 amino acids. Germline V gene data show CDR1 as PRHDT and CDR2 as FYEKMQ (reference sequence). The CDR3 DNA reads TGTGCCAGCAGCTTAGGGACGGCGTCCTACGAGCAGTACGTC. Protein: CASSLGTASYEQYV.

This clone turned up a few times. The chain couples TRBV5-5 to TRBJ2-7; D call uncertain. The CDR3 is 11 amino acids. Trimming removed 0 bases at V and 4 bases at J, with 2 bases between. Germline lookup yields CDR1 SGHKS and CDR2 YYEKEE (reference sequence). The CDR3 reads CASSLGYEQYV. Written as DNA, the CDR3 is TGTGCCAGCAGCTTGGGTTACGAGCAGTACGTC.

CDR3 coding DNA: TGTGCCAGCAGCGTAGAAGGGTCCCCGGGGCAGCCCCAGCATTTT. It specifies CASSVEGSPGQPQHF. The V gene is TRBV9, the J gene TRBJ1-5; D gene uncertain. Germline loops: CDR1 SGDLS, CDR2 YYNGEE. Trimming took off 0 bases at V and 7 bases at J, with 14 bases between the two ends. This CDR3 has 15 amino acids.

This clone was recorded only once. The chain couples TRBV5-4 to TRBJ2-5; D is undetermined. CDR3 size: 12 residues. Per germline, CDR1 SGHNT and CDR2 YYREEE (reference sequence). V shed 1 base and J shed 2 bases, with 3 bases lying between them. The CDR3 nucleotides read TGTGCCAGCAGCTTGTCTCAAGAGACCCAGTACTTC. Translated: CASSLSQETQYF.

This chain links TRBV5-1 with TRBJ1-4; D gene ambiguous. With 4 bases removed from V and 0 bases from J, the gap between germline ends came to 13 bases. CDR1 and CDR2 from the germline V gene are SGHRS and YFSETQ. CDR3 length: 16 residues. CDR3 in amino acids: CASSPVSGATNEKLFF. The CDR3 DNA reads as TGCGCCAGCAGCCCCGTTTCGGGAGCAACTAATGAAAAACTGTTTTTT. The complete variable domain, with remaining parts taken from reference TRBV5-1 and TRBJ1-4, reads KAGVTQTPRYLIKTRGQQVTLSCSPISGHRSVSWYQQTPGQGLQFLFEYFSETQRNKGNFPGRFSGRQFSNSRSEMNVSTLELGDSALYLCASSPVSGATNEKLFFGSGTQLSVL.

This chain connects TRBV28 to TRBJ1-1, with 7 bases that match TRBD1. The CDR3 sequence is 15 residues long. CDR1 and CDR2 (germline): MDHEN, SYDVKM. V gave up 1 base and J gave up 6 bases; unmatched junction bases: 8. CDR3 amino acids: CASSLSFRDSAEAFF. Here the CDR3 DNA reads TGTGCCAGCAGTTTATCGTTCAGGGACAGCGCTGAAGCTTTCTTT.

This chain uses TRBV18 with TRBJ1-2, with D uncertain. Trimming pared 6 bases from V and 3 bases from J, leaving 11 bases between. Germline V lookup: CDR1 KGHSH, CDR2 LQKENI. This CDR3 is 13 amino acids long. The DNA of the CDR3 is TGTGCCAGCTCCCCAGACGGAGACTATGGCTACACCTTC. Translated: CASSPDGDYGYTF.

The J gene is TRBJ1-3, the V gene TRBV19; possibly TRBD1 for D (5 bases). The CDR3 runs 16 residues. The ends were cut back, 3 bases at V and 4 bases at J, with 16 bases in the middle. CDR1 LNHDA and CDR2 SQIVND come from the germline V gene (reference sequence). The chain's CDR3 is CASSIKELTAGNTIYF. The CDR3 DNA sequence: TGTGCCAGTAGTATCAAGGAACTGACAGCGGGAAACACCATATATTTT.

This clone was observed once. The DNA of the CDR3 is TGTGCCAGCAGTTTTGACAGAGTCACAGATACGCAGTATTTT. Its translation: CASSFDRVTDTQYF. This chain uses TRBV28 with TRBJ2-3; perhaps TRBD1 as D (5 bases). The V end lost 3 bases, the J end lost 2 bases, and 9 bases lay between the germline ends. The CDR3 extends over 14 amino acids. Per the germline V gene, CDR1 is MDHEN and CDR2 is SYDVKM. Full variable domain (remainder filled in from reference TRBV28 and TRBJ2-3): DVKVTQSSRYLVKRTGEKVFLECVQDMDHENMFWYRQDPGLGLRLIYFSYDVKMKEKGDIPEGYSVSREKKERFSLILESASTNQTSMYLCASSFDRVTDTQYFGPGTRLTVL.

The chain employs TRBV5-8 and TRBJ1-3, with a weak D call TRBD1 (5 bases). Germline CDR1 is SGHTS and CDR2 is YDEGEE. V shed 0 bases and J shed 0 bases, with 10 bases lying between them. The CDR3 loop spans 16 amino acids. CDR3 residues: CASSLVWGTSGNTIYF. CDR3 in DNA: TGTGCCAGCAGCTTGGTGTGGGGCACCTCTGGAAACACCATATATTTT. Looking up the rest from reference TRBV5-8 and TRBJ1-3 gives the full variable domain: EAGVTQSPTHLIKTRGQQATLRCSPISGHTSVYWYQQALGLGLQFLLWYDEGEERNRGNFPPRFSGRQFPNYSSELNVNALELEDSALYLCASSLVWGTSGNTIYFGEGSWLTVV.

The chain joins TRBV4-3 to TRBJ2-6; D is unclear. The CDR3 runs to 15 residues. CDR1 is LGHNA, CDR2 YSLEER, per germline. Trimming took 1 base from V and 0 from J, leaving 4 bases between them. CDR3 coding DNA: TGCGCCAGCAGCCAAGTGGCCTCTGGGGCCAACGTCCTGACTTTC. Protein product: CASSQVASGANVLTF.

This clone is a singleton in its sample. This chain uses TRBV7-9 with TRBJ2-3; the D is unclear. Germline V gene lookup returns CDR1 SEHNR and CDR2 FQNEAQ (reference sequence). V dropped 2 bases and J dropped 4 bases, with 4 bases sitting between them. The CDR3 extends over 12 amino acids. CDR3 sequence: CASSLRADTQYF. CDR3 bases: TGTGCCAGCAGCTTACGAGCAGATACGCAGTATTTT.

This chain uses TRBV5-8 with TRBJ2-5; D remains ambiguous. The germline V gene has CDR1 SGHTS and CDR2 YDEGEE. The CDR3 has 12 amino acids. The germline V and J ends were trimmed by 6 bases and 5 bases, with 11 bases remaining between them. The CDR3: CASNLGFETQYF. CDR3 in DNA: TGTGCCAGCAACCTGGGGTTTGAGACCCAGTACTTC.

Comments on this clone: This sample includes further DNA sequences coding for the same CDR3. The chain employs TRBV5-1 and TRBJ1-5; D is unresolved. The CDR3 spans 15 residues. Trimming cost V 3 bases and J 0 bases, with 10 bases left between them. The V gene's germline CDR1 is SGHRS and CDR2 YFSETQ. The CDR3 coding sequence is TGCGCCAGCAGCTCCGACGGAGATAGCAATCAGCCCCAGCATTTT. Encoded protein: CASSSDGDSNQPQHF.

The sample holds one count of this clone. V usage is TRBV27 and J usage is TRBJ1-4; 8 bases match TRBD1. V lost 6 bases to trimming and J lost 8 bases; unmatched junction nucleotides: 8. Germline CDR1 and CDR2: MNHEY and SMNVEV (reference sequence). This CDR3 has 14 residues. CDR3 DNA sequence: TGTGCCAGCAGCGACAGGGGCGCGTTCGAAAAACTGTTTTTT. Translated: CASSDRGAFEKLFF.

The chain couples TRBV7-9 to TRBJ1-2, with D possibly matching TRBD1 (5 bases). The CDR3 runs to 14 residues. V was shortened by 3 bases and J by 2 bases, with 10 bases between the two germline ends. The germline V gene encodes CDR1 SEHNR and CDR2 FQNEAQ (reference sequence). The CDR3 DNA follows: TGTGCCAGCAGCTTGCCGACAGAAAACTATGGCTACACCTTC. Protein sequence: CASSLPTENYGYTF.

V and J are TRBV29-1 and TRBJ2-6; possibly TRBD2 for D (6 bases). CDR3 length: 13 amino acids. Per germline, CDR1 SQVTM and CDR2 ANQGSEA. V lost 3 bases and J lost 6, with 9 bases in between. CDR3 sequence: CSVDGEAANVLTF. CDR3 sequence (DNA): TGCAGCGTTGACGGGGAGGCGGCCAACGTCCTGACTTTC.

The chain combines TRBV4-3 with TRBJ1-2; 12 nucleotides match TRBD1. The V segment lost 1 base and the J segment 8 bases; nucleotides outside the gene matches: 5. The germline gives CDR1 LGHNA, CDR2 YSLEER. The CDR3 consists of 15 residues. CDR3 sequence reads: CASSQARDRGLGYTF. In nucleotides, the CDR3 is TGCGCCAGCAGCCAAGCCCGGGACAGGGGGCTAGGCTACACCTTC.

The chain carries TRBV19 and TRBJ2-1; tentative D call: TRBD1 (6 bases). CDR3 length equals 13 residues. Per the germline V gene, CDR1 is LNHDA and CDR2 is SQIVND (reference sequence). The V end was cut by 11 bases, the J end by 4 bases, with 15 bases between. The CDR3 DNA reads TGTGCCGTAACGGGACACCTATACAATGAGCAGTTCTTC. Residues: CAVTGHLYNEQFF.

This chain uses TRBV5-1 with TRBJ2-5; the D gene could be TRBD1 or TRBD2 (6 bases each). V lost 2 bases to trimming and J lost 8 bases, with 19 bases between them. This CDR3 is built from 15 residues. Per germline, CDR1 SGHRS and CDR2 YFSETQ. The DNA of the CDR3 is TGCGCCAGCAGCTTAGGACCCGGGGGCCACAGTACCCAGTACTTC. Encoded protein: CASSLGPGGHSTQYF.

This chain links TRBV5-1 with TRBJ2-1, with D possibly matching TRBD2 (6 bases). The CDR3 runs to 17 residues. V shed 0 bases and J shed 2 bases, with 15 bases lying between them. In germline, CDR1 is SGHRS, CDR2 YFSETQ. CDR3 amino acids: CASSLGVLAGPYNEQFF. CDR3 coding DNA: TGCGCCAGCAGCTTGGGCGTACTGGCGGGACCCTACAATGAGCAGTTCTTC.

J is TRBJ2-1 and V is TRBV20-1, with TRBD2 matching 8 bases. This CDR3 has 10 amino acids. Germline CDR1 is DFQATT and CDR2 is SNEGSKA (reference sequence). The CDR3 loop is CRTAGGEQFF. CDR3 in DNA: TGCAGAACCGCGGGAGGTGAGCAGTTCTTC.

The rearrangement uses TRBV7-2 and TRBJ2-7, with 8 positions matching TRBD2. The J segment lost 3 bases and the V segment lost 5 bases, leaving 12 bases of the junction unmatched. The germline gives CDR1 SGHTA, CDR2 FQGNSA. CDR3 length: 16 residues. The CDR3, as DNA: TGTGCCAGCAGCCGTACTCTAGCGGGCTATAGCTACGAGCAGTACGTC. This sequence encodes CASSRTLAGYSYEQYV.

The CDR3, as DNA: TGTGCCAGCAGCCAACGCATGAACACTGAAGCTTTCTTT. Translating gives CASSQRMNTEAFF. V is TRBV2 and J is TRBJ1-1, with D uncertain. The length of the CDR3 is 13 residues. Trimming cost V 6 bases and J 0 bases, with 8 bases left between them. The V gene's germline CDR1 is SNHLY and CDR2 FYNNEI.